Sequencing of this TCR beta chain was carried out in a study of shared clonotypes between healthy human individuals. Notes on the study in general: Among donors, the sharing of clonotypes was expected to be influenced by sequencing depth. Sharing across four donors was highest in naive CD4 (roughly 5%) and lowest in memory CD8 (0.4%).

In the original processing: Filtering differed, since immunoSEQ gave only junction sequences and no quality scores. The data were produced by immunoSEQ multiplex PCR, yet TCRdb's version contains in-frame clones alone and is incomplete. That table furnishes V, J and clone size, whereas the DNA furnished D and trimming. Of some 1,600,000 clones listed, approximately 98% are singletons. This CDR3 is 13 amino acids long. J was trimmed by 2 bases and V by 8 bases; bases with no gene match: 7. Per germline, CDR1 GTSNPN and CDR2 SVGIG (reference sequence). Note on this clone: No antigen is known for it.

Sequenced: naive CD4+ T cells sorted from blood. The subset was: CD45RA+ positively selected. This chain links TRBV30 with TRBJ2-3, with 7 bases fitting TRBD2. This clonotype was sampled from a man aged 25-45 years in good health. The CDR3 reads CAGPGLSTDTQYF. DNA for the CDR3: TGTGCCGGACCGGGACTATCCACAGATACGCAGTATTTT.